This T cell receptor (beta chain) was sequenced in a study of cytomegalovirus exposure and HLA in healthy donors. As for the study in general: From donors who were HLA-typed, an early data release held approximately 84 million unique TCRs.

General observations from the study: The study designated 164 TCR beta chains cytomegalovirus-associated. When analyzed later, a missense DCLRE1C variant was found to be linked to TCR beta V- and J-gene trimming.

As concerns this clone: The antigen remains undetermined.

The study ran its PCR with 60 Vbeta and 13 Jbeta primers. Measured with immunoSEQ multiplex PCR; TCRdb has only the in-frame clones, and not every one. The sample shows approximately 150,000 clones, over 70% of them seen only once. The CDR3 contains 14 residues. Germline V lookup: CDR1 WSHSY, CDR2 SAAADI. V trimming: 2 bases; J trimming: 6 bases; junction bases outside the gene matches: 4. The clonotype originates from a man aged 35-49 years in good health and CMV-seronegative. The chain joins TRBV10-2 to TRBJ1-5; TRBD1 matches 7 bases. Sequencing used PBMCs. The CDR3 spells CASSERQGGQPQHF. The CDR3 DNA sequence: TGCGCCAGCAGTGAGCGGCAGGGGGGTCAGCCCCAGCATTTT.